One and the same sample provided the 4 T cell receptor beta chains below, sequenced in a study of beta chain features in type 1 diabetes. Study-level points and caveats: In every one of the four CD4+ subsets, TCRB CDR3s were moderately but significantly shorter in Type 1 diabetes patients.

These receptors lack a known antigen. cDNA synthesis used the whole RNA isolate, giving expressed TCRB sequences. Data came from immunoSEQ multiplex PCR; TCRdb stores just in-frame clones and leaves some out. The profile shows 250,000 to 350,000 clones, approximately 16% of them singletons. The sequencing input was naive CD4+ T cells from blood. These receptors were taken from a man younger than 30 with type 1 diabetes.

The chain links TRBV13 to TRBJ2-1, with D possibly being TRBD1 (6 bases). V lost 5 bases and J 3 bases, leaving 26 bases between the germline ends. Germline values: CDR1 PRHDT, CDR2 FYEKMQ (reference sequence). The CDR3 has 19 amino acids. Written as DNA, the CDR3 is TGTGCCAGCAGCCCAACGTTCCAGGGGCCAAAACACATCTACAATGAGCAGTTCTTC. This translates into CASSPTFQGPKHIYNEQFF.

V gene TRBV7-9 combines with J gene TRBJ2-4; TRBD1 agrees at 7 bases. The J segment lost 6 bases and the V segment lost 4 bases, leaving 6 bases of the junction unmatched. The CDR3 is 14 amino acids. Germline V CDR1 and CDR2: SEHNR, FQNEAQ (reference sequence). DNA for the CDR3: TGTGCCAGCAGCTCCCGGACAGGCACAAACATTCAGTACTTC. Encoded protein: CASSSRTGTNIQYF.

This clone was detected a few times. The chain recombines TRBV2 with TRBJ2-1; 7 bases align to TRBD2. CDR1 is SNHLY and CDR2 is FYNNEI in the germline V gene. CDR3 size: 13 residues. J gave up 9 bases and V 0 bases, and 2 bases lay outside the gene matches. The CDR3: CASSEARGFEQFF. The CDR3 region has the DNA TGTGCCAGCAGTGAAGCGCGGGGGTTTGAGCAGTTCTTC.

The CDR3, as DNA: TGCAGCGCTCGGACAGGGGGCGGGGAGCAGTACTTC. Translated, it gives CSARTGGGEQYF. The chain combines TRBV29-1 with TRBJ2-7; 11 bases are a match to TRBD1. The V segment lost 7 bases and the J segment 7 bases; nucleotides outside the gene matches: 6. Per the germline V gene, CDR1 is SQVTM and CDR2 is ANQGSEA. CDR3 length: 12 amino acids.